This is a list of T cell receptor beta chains from one sample in a study of blood T cell repertoires in COVID-19. The protocol was immunoSEQ multiplex PCR, while the TCRdb copy is restricted to in-frame clones and leaves out a portion. The table records fewer than 80,000 clones, roughly 78% of them present only once. The sample taken for sequencing was peripheral blood. The receptors originated from a human donor in a cohort sampled during active COVID-19. Both conserved end residues are part of each CDR3. D genes are given only for firm matches. The size of a clone is reported for some rows only, either as once, few or many, or as a class for expanded clones.

TRBJ1-2 | NA | NA | TRBV3-1/TRBV3-2 | TGTGCCAGCAGCCAAGGCCCAGGGTCTGGCTACACCTTC | CASSQGPGSGYTF
TRBJ2-3 | TRBD2 | few | TRBV24-1 | TGTGCCACCAGTGATCGGCCCCTAGCGGGAAGACCAGATACGCAGTATTTT | CATSDRPLAGRPDTQYF
TRBJ2-7 | NA | NA | TRBV15 | TGTGCCACCAGTCTCCCAACCCTAGCTGAGCAGTACTTC | CATSLPTLAEQYF
TRBJ1-3 | NA | NA | TRBV5-6 | TGTGCCAGCAGCACAGGGCCAAGCTCTGGAAACACCATATATTTT | CASSTGPSSGNTIYF
TRBJ1-3 | NA | once | TRBV21-1 | TGTGCCAGCAGCAAATGCGGGGGGCACTCTGGAAACACCATATATTTT | CASSKCGGHSGNTIYF
TRBJ2-1 | NA | NA | TRBV7-3 | TGTGCCAGCAGCTTAGGCAGGAGGGGCGAGCAGTTCTTC | CASSLGRRGEQFF
TRBJ1-2 | NA | NA | TRBV2 | TGTGCCAGCAGTGAAGAAAATAATTATGGCTACACCTTC | CASSEENNYGYTF
TRBJ2-7 | TRBD1 | NA | TRBV28 | TGTGCCAGCAGAGGACAGGTCGGGTACGAGCAGTACTTC | CASRGQVGYEQYF
TRBJ1-4 | NA | NA | TRBV5-5 | TGTGCCAGCAGCCCTACAGGACAGCTTAATGAAAAACTGTTTTTT | CASSPTGQLNEKLFF
TRBJ1-3 | TRBD1 | NA | TRBV28 | TGTGCCAGCACTCGGACAGGGAGGGAGAACACCATATATTTT | CASTRTGRENTIYF
TRBJ2-7 | TRBD2 | NA | TRBV7-2 | TGTGCCAGCAGCTGGACTAGCGGGACACCTCGGGAGCAGTACTTC | CASSWTSGTPREQYF
TRBJ1-6 | NA | few | TRBV3-1/TRBV3-2 | TGTGCCAGCAGCCAACCGGAGGGGAATTCACCCCTCCACTTT | CASSQPEGNSPLHF
TRBJ2-7 | TRBD2 | NA | TRBV7-2 | TGTGCCAGCAGCCCTCGGGGGGGCGTCTCCTACGAGCAGTACTTC | CASSPRGGVSYEQYF
TRBJ2-7 | TRBD2 | medium-sized | TRBV11-2 | TGTGCCAGCAGCCGAGCGGGAGGGGGCTCCTACGAGCAGTACTTC | CASSRAGGGSYEQYF
TRBJ1-6 | TRBD1 | NA | TRBV30 | TGTGCCTGGGTCCTCGGGACAGGGGTGTCACCCCTCCACTTT | CAWVLGTGVSPLHF
TRBJ2-1 | NA | NA | TRBV29-1 | TGCAGCGTTTCGCTAGCCGATGAGCAGTTCTTC | CSVSLADEQFF
TRBJ1-2 | NA | NA | TRBV7-2 | TGTGCCAGCAGCTATGACACTAACTATGGCTACACCTTC | CASSYDTNYGYTF
TRBJ2-2 | TRBD2 | NA | TRBV5-4 | TGTGCCAGCAGCCCGGGACTAGCGGGCCACTACGGGGAGCTGTTTTTT | CASSPGLAGHYGELFF
TRBJ2-5 | TRBD2 | NA | TRBV9 | TGTGCCAGCAGCGTAGAGAGTAGCGGGAGAGGCTGGCAAGAGACCCAGTACTTC | CASSVESSGRGWQETQYF
TRBJ2-3 | TRBD2 | NA | TRBV10-3 | TGTGCCGCAAGGACTAGCGGGAGGTCAGATACGCAGTATTTT | CAARTSGRSDTQYF
TRBJ2-5 | NA | NA | TRBV18 | TGTGCCAGCTCACCGGGGCCACAAGAGACCCAGTACTTC | CASSPGPQETQYF
TRBJ2-3 | NA | NA | TRBV5-5 | TGTGCCAGCAGCTCTGCGTCAGGGTTGTGGAGCACAGATACGCAGTATTTT | CASSSASGLWSTDTQYF
TRBJ2-3 | TRBD2 | few | TRBV5-1 | TGCGCCAGCAGTCGCACTAGCGGGAGACTCGATACGCAGTATTTT | CASSRTSGRLDTQYF
TRBJ2-1 | TRBD2 | few | TRBV11-3 | TGTGCCAGCAGCTTAGAGGCTCGGCACGAATCTGCTACTAGCGGGATAAGCGAGCAGTTCTTC | CASSLEARHESATSGISEQFF
TRBJ2-5 | NA | NA | TRBV25-1 | TGTGCCAGCAGTGACCGACTAGAAAGGGAGACCCAGTACTTC | CASSDRLERETQYF
TRBJ2-1 | TRBD1 | NA | TRBV24-1 | TGTGCCACCACCACTAACCGGGACAGGAACAATGAGCAGTTCTTC | CATTTNRDRNNEQFF
TRBJ2-7 | NA | NA | TRBV4-2 | TGTGCCAGCAGCCAAGAAAAGGGACTCAGATCATCGCAGTACTTC | CASSQEKGLRSSQYF
TRBJ2-7 | TRBD2 | NA | TRBV7-3 | TGTGCCAGCAGTCCTAATAGCGGGAGGGTCCACGAGCAGTACTTC | CASSPNSGRVHEQYF
TRBJ2-7 | TRBD1 | NA | TRBV10-1 | TGCGCCAGCAGCGAGGGACAGGGGGCATCAGGAGGCGAGCAGTACTTC | CASSEGQGASGGEQYF
TRBJ2-1 | NA | few | TRBV7-3 | TGTGCCAGCAGCCCGGGGACTGGGAACTACAATGAGCAGTTCTTC | CASSPGTGNYNEQFF
TRBJ2-1 | NA | NA | TRBV6-5 | TGTGCCAGCAGCCGCAGTGGGAGTGTGTTCTTC | CASSRSGSVFF
TRBJ2-7 | TRBD1 | NA | TRBV5-4 | TGTGCCAGCAGCGCGGGACAGGCCTACGAGCAGTACTTC | CASSAGQAYEQYF
TRBJ1-2 | TRBD1 | NA | TRBV6-5 | TGTGCCAGCAGTCACAGGGGGCGAGACTATGGCTACACCTTC | CASSHRGRDYGYTF
TRBJ2-7 | TRBD1 | NA | TRBV7-2 | TGTGCCAGCAGCACAGGGACAGTTTACCACCCCTACGAGCAGTACTTC | CASSTGTVYHPYEQYF
TRBJ1-4 | NA | NA | TRBV6-5 | TGTGCCACCGAACGGTTCGTAAATGAAAAACTGTTTTTT | CATERFVNEKLFF
TRBJ2-3 | NA | NA | TRBV9 | TGTGCCAGCAGCGGATCTTTTCGGGAGCGCACAGATACGCAGTATTTT | CASSGSFRERTDTQYF
TRBJ2-5 | NA | NA | TRBV12-3/TRBV12-4 | TGTGCCAGCAGTTCAGGCCCGGAGACCCAGTACTTC | CASSSGPETQYF
TRBJ2-5 | NA | NA | TRBV28 | TGTGCCAGCAGTTCCGCTCGGGAGACCCAGTACTTC | CASSSARETQYF
TRBJ2-7 | TRBD2 | NA | TRBV25-1 | TGTGCCGGGATACACCCTCGAGCGGGACCCCCCCAGAATTGCGAGCAGTACTTC | CAGIHPRAGPPQNCEQYF
TRBJ1-2 | TRBD1 | NA | TRBV10-3 | TGTGCCATCAGTGAGTCTGGGGACAGGGCTACCTATGGCTACACCTTC | CAISESGDRATYGYTF
TRBJ1-1 | TRBD1 | NA | TRBV19 | TGTGCCAGTAGTATTTTGACAGGGGGTAAGAACACTGAAGCTTTCTTT | CASSILTGGKNTEAFF
TRBJ2-1 | TRBD1 | NA | TRBV19 | TGTGCCAGTAGTATTGGGACAGGAGGCAAAGGAGACAATGAGCAGTTCTTC | CASSIGTGGKGDNEQFF
TRBJ1-2 | TRBD1 | NA | TRBV5-1 | TGCGCCAGCAGCCCCCGGACAGGGCCTAGGGATGGCTACACCTTC | CASSPRTGPRDGYTF
TRBJ2-7 | NA | NA | TRBV7-9 | TGTGCCAGCAGCTTGGAGCTGGAGCAGTACTTC | CASSLELEQYF
TRBJ2-7 | TRBD2 | many | TRBV4-3 | TGCGCCAGCAGCCAAGCGTTAGCGGGAGGGCCAAGGGAGCAGTACTTC | CASSQALAGGPREQYF
TRBJ2-7 | TRBD2 | NA | TRBV7-9 | TGTGCCAGCAGCTCCTCCAGCGGGGGCCACGAGCAGTACTTC | CASSSSSGGHEQYF
TRBJ1-1 | TRBD1 | NA | TRBV28 | TGTGCCAGCAGGAAACAGGGGGTACGTAACGCTTTCTTT | CASRKQGVRNAFF
TRBJ2-5 | NA | few | TRBV7-2 | TGTGCCAGCAGCCCCGGAGAGACCCAGTACTTC | CASSPGETQYF
TRBJ2-3 | TRBD2 | NA | TRBV9 | TGTGCCAGCAGCGTAGGGGCGGGGAGGGTATCGGATACGCAGTATTTT | CASSVGAGRVSDTQYF
TRBJ2-5 | NA | NA | TRBV29-1 | TGCAGCGTTGAAGATTTCAGGGGCCAAGAGACCCAGTACTTC | CSVEDFRGQETQYF